The 6 T cell receptor beta chains in this list originate from one sample, sequenced in a study of metastatic and nonmetastatic thyroid tumors. Patients underwent thyroid surgery, and none had received any treatment before it. TCRdb re-analyzed the PCR reads using MiXCR. The sample holds 25,000 to 30,000 clones, less than 30% seen once. What was sequenced was blood. Receptors were obtained from a female donor with papillary thyroid cancer or a benign thyroid nodule (not recorded which). Some clones in this sample may be carry-over from other donors' samples.

The chain uses TRBV20-1 and TRBJ2-3; D may be TRBD1 (5 bases). The germline gives CDR1 DFQATT, CDR2 SNEGSKA (reference sequence). CDR3 length: 17 amino acids. Trimming removed 3 bases at V and 5 bases at J, with 24 bases between. As DNA, the CDR3 is TGCAGTGCTAGGTCACCCGAGGTCCTAAAGGGGATAGATACGCAGTATTTT. Translation: CSARSPEVLKGIDTQYF.

By sample share, this clone is medium-sized. J is TRBJ2-7 and V is TRBV27; 8 bases fit TRBD2. The CDR3 runs 15 residues. Germline V gene data show CDR1 as MNHEY and CDR2 as SMNVEV (reference sequence). The V gene end was trimmed by 7 bases and the J gene end by 6 bases; junction bases not matched to a gene: 14. CDR3 sequence: CASTPLNLGRGEQYF. In DNA, the CDR3 is TGTGCCAGCACCCCGTTAAATCTCGGGAGGGGCGAGCAGTACTTC.

The chain employs TRBV11-2 and TRBJ2-1; D gene unclear. The germline V gene has CDR1 SGHAT and CDR2 FQNNGV. This CDR3 has 13 residues. Trimming stripped 6 bases from V and 7 bases from J, with 13 bases between. The CDR3 DNA reads as TGTGCCAGCAGATTTGTAGGTAGAAATGAGCAGTTCTTC. Amino acids: CASRFVGRNEQFF.

This clone was recorded at least ten times. The chain carries TRBV11-2 and TRBJ1-6; the D gene is possibly TRBD1 (6 bases). The CDR3 is made up of 15 amino acids. V lost 6 bases and J lost 11, with 20 bases in between. The germline gives CDR1 SGHAT, CDR2 FQNNGV. The CDR3 loop is CASSGPGAAKAPLHF. As DNA, the CDR3 is TGTGCCAGCAGTGGGCCGGGGGCGGCTAAGGCACCCCTCCACTTT.

The chain carries TRBV12-3 or TRBV12-4 and TRBJ2-1, with TRBD2 matching over 10 bases. This CDR3 region has 15 residues. J was trimmed by 7 bases and V by 10 bases; bases with no gene match: 13. The CDR3 is CAIGAGGFLINEQFF. The DNA of the CDR3 is TGTGCCATTGGAGCGGGAGGGTTTCTAATTAATGAGCAGTTCTTC.

This clone was observed a few times. V and J are TRBV2 and TRBJ2-2; D unclear. This CDR3 region has 14 residues. Germline V lookup: CDR1 SNHLY, CDR2 FYNNEI. Trimming stripped 9 bases from V and 1 base from J, with 12 bases between. The CDR3 reads CASGLVVNTGELFF. The DNA of the CDR3 is TGTGCCAGTGGTCTGGTGGTGAACACCGGGGAGCTGTTTTTT. Filled out from reference TRBV2 and TRBJ2-2, the complete variable domain reads EPEVTQTPSHQVTQMGQEVILRCVPISNHLYFYWYRQILGQKVEFLVSFYNNEISEKSEIFDDQFSVERPDGSNFTLKIRSTKLEDSAMYFCASGLVVNTGELFFGEGSRLTVL.